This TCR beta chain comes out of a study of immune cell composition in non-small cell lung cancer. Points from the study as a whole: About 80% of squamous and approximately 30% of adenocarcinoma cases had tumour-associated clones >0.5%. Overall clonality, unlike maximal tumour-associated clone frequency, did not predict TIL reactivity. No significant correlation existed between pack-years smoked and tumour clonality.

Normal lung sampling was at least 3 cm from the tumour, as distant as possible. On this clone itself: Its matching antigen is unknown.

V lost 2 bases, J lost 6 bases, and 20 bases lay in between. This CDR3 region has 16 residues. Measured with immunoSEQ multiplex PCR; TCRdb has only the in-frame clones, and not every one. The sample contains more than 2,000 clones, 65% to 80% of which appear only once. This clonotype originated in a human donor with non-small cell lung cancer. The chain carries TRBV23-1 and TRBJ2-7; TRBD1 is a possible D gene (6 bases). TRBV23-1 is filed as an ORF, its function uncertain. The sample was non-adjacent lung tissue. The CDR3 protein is CASSQPNGQPIGEQYF. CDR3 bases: TGCGCCAGCAGTCAACCGAACGGACAGCCCATTGGCGAGCAGTACTTC.